The 13 T cell receptor beta chains below come from one sample, sequenced in a study of cytomegalovirus exposure and HLA in healthy donors. Generated by immunoSEQ multiplex PCR, the TCRdb table keeps only in-frame clones and is missing some. The sample includes 200,000 to 250,000 clones, over 75% of them seen just once. Sequenced input: PBMCs. These receptors all stem from a man in his late teens or twenties in good health and CMV-seropositive.

This clone was recorded once. The same CDR3 can be traced to other DNA sequences in this sample. This chain connects TRBV5-1 to TRBJ2-5; D gene ambiguous. CDR1 SGHRS and CDR2 YFSETQ come from the germline V gene. The length of the CDR3 is 14 residues. V was trimmed by 0 bases and J by 2 bases, leaving 8 bases between them. CDR3 DNA: TGCGCCAGCAGCTTGGGAGGAATACAAGAGACCCAGTACTTC. Translating gives CASSLGGIQETQYF.

The V call is TRBV6-6, the J call TRBJ2-3; TRBD2 matches 7 bases. The CDR3 loop spans 15 amino acids. From germline, CDR1 is MNHNY and CDR2 SVGAGI (reference sequence). V trimming: 5 bases; J trimming: 0 bases; junction bases outside the gene matches: 5. CDR3 protein: CASSKTSPSTDTQYF. CDR3 DNA sequence: TGTGCCAGCAGTAAGACTAGCCCTAGCACAGATACGCAGTATTTT.

The J gene is TRBJ2-7, the V gene TRBV5-1; D assignment may be TRBD1 or TRBD2 (5 bases each). Germline loops: CDR1 SGHRS, CDR2 YFSETQ. CDR3 size: 13 residues. With 8 bases removed from V and 3 bases from J, the gap between germline ends came to 15 bases. This CDR3 is CASGRDGNYEQYF. The CDR3 DNA is TGCGCCAGTGGTCGGGACGGTAACTACGAGCAGTACTTC.

The rearrangement links TRBV5-1 to TRBJ1-5; no firm D call. The CDR3 spans 15 residues. Germline CDR1 is SGHRS and CDR2 is YFSETQ. Deletions cut 3 bases from V and 0 bases from J, with 10 bases between. CDR3 loop: CASSSDGHSNQPQHF. CDR3 DNA: TGCGCCAGCAGCTCTGACGGTCATAGCAATCAGCCCCAGCATTTT.

V gene TRBV11-3 combines with J gene TRBJ2-1, with TRBD2 matching 12 bases. Trimming at V came to 2 bases and at J to 7 bases, leaving 9 bases not matched to a gene. Germline V CDR1 and CDR2: SGHNT, YENEEA. This CDR3 region has 17 residues. The CDR3 nucleotides are TGTGCCAGCAGCTTAAGCCTGACTAGCGGGAGTGATAATGAGCAGTTCTTC. The encoded protein is CASSLSLTSGSDNEQFF.

This clone was detected once. The chain combines TRBV18 with TRBJ2-1, with 9 bases matching TRBD2. Germline V gene sequence: CDR1 KGHSH, CDR2 LQKENI. This CDR3 region has 14 residues. V was clipped by 4 bases and J by 7 bases; unmatched bases: 5. The CDR3 bases are TGTGCCAGCTCACGGTTAGCGGGAGAGAATGAGCAGTTCTTC. Translated: CASSRLAGENEQFF.

The chain has TRBV6-5 and TRBJ2-5; D remains unclear. The CDR3 has 14 amino acids. Germline V gene sequence: CDR1 MNHEY, CDR2 SVGAGI. Between the trimmed V and J ends, which lost 5 bases and 5 bases, there was a span of 15 bases. For the CDR3, the DNA is TGTGCCAGCAGTCGAGACCTTGGAGTGGAGACCCAGTACTTC. It translates to CASSRDLGVETQYF.

The chain links TRBV6-1 to TRBJ2-1; 12 nucleotides line up with TRBD2. The germline gives CDR1 MNHNS, CDR2 SASEGT. The CDR3 sequence is 15 residues long. V was clipped by 8 bases and J by 4 bases; unmatched bases: 6. The CDR3 is CASGRLAGDYNEQFF. In DNA form, the CDR3 reads TGTGCCAGCGGAAGACTAGCGGGAGATTACAATGAGCAGTTCTTC.

The chain uses TRBV6-1 and TRBJ1-5; 11 nucleotides line up with TRBD1. CDR3 length equals 14 residues. Losses at the gene ends were 6 bases for V and 6 bases for J; bases not matched to a gene: 4. Per germline, CDR1 MNHNS and CDR2 SASEGT. CDR3: CASRGQGAGQPQHF. DNA of the CDR3: TGTGCCAGCAGAGGACAGGGGGCAGGTCAGCCCCAGCATTTT.

The J gene is TRBJ2-1, the V gene TRBV30, with 14 bases matching TRBD2. The CDR3 extends over 15 amino acids. Germline lookup yields CDR1 GTSNPN and CDR2 SVGIG (reference sequence). V gave up 4 bases and J gave up 10 bases; unmatched junction bases: 9. CDR3 bases: TGTGCCTGGAACCCGGGACTAGCGGGAGTTGGGGAGCAGTTCTTC. Its protein is CAWNPGLAGVGEQFF.

The chain carries TRBV19 and TRBJ1-2; TRBD1 might be the D (5 bases). Germline lookup yields CDR1 LNHDA and CDR2 SQIVND (reference sequence). The CDR3 loop spans 16 amino acids. Trimming took off 1 base at V and 4 bases at J, with 16 bases between the two ends. CDR3 protein: CASSIGGRSRLYGYTF. The CDR3 DNA reads as TGTGCCAGTAGTATAGGGGGACGGAGCCGGCTCTATGGCTACACCTTC.

The chain is built from TRBV29-1 and TRBJ1-5; 7 bases fit TRBD1. The CDR3 covers 13 residues. Germline lookup yields CDR1 SQVTM and CDR2 ANQGSEA. Trimming removed 6 bases from V and 4 bases from J; junction bases left unmatched: 6. CDR3 DNA sequence: TGCAGCGTGGGACAGCAGAGAAATCAGCCCCAGCATTTT. Translating gives CSVGQQRNQPQHF.

V is TRBV5-1 and J is TRBJ2-3; 11 positions agree with TRBD2. Germline V CDR1 and CDR2: SGHRS, YFSETQ. Trimming cost V 2 bases and J 3 bases; bases outside gene matches: 8. The CDR3 extends over 17 amino acids. Here the CDR3 reads CASSFRLAGKSTDTQYF. CDR3 nucleotide sequence: TGCGCCAGCAGCTTTCGACTAGCGGGGAAATCAACAGATACGCAGTATTTT.